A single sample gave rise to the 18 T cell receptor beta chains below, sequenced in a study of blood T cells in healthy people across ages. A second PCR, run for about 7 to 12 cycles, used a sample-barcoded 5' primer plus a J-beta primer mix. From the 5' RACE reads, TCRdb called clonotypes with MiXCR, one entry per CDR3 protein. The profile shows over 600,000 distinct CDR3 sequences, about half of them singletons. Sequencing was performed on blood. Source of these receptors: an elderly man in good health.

The CDR3, as DNA: TGTGCCACCAGTGATTCCCAACTCACAATGGGGTTCTTC. The encoded protein is CATSDSQLTMGFF. This chain uses TRBV24-1 with TRBJ2-1, with D hard to call. The CDR3 length is 13 residues. V dropped 2 bases and J dropped 15 bases, with 16 bases sitting between them. The germline V gene encodes CDR1 KGHDR and CDR2 SFDVKD.

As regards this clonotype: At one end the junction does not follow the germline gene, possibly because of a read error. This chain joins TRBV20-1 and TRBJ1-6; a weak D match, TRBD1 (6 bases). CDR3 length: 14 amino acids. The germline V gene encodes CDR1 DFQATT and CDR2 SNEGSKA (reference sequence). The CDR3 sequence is CSARVGAGDSPLHF. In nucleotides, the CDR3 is TGCAGCGCTAGAGTAGGGGCAGGGGATTCACCCCTCCACTTT.

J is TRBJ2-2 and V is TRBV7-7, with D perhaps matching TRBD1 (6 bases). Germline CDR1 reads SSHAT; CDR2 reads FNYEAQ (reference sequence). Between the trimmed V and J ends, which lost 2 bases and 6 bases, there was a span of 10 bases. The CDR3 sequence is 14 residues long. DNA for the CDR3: TGTGCCAGCAGCTTAAAACAGGGACCCGGGGAGCTGTTTTTT. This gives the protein CASSLKQGPGELFF.

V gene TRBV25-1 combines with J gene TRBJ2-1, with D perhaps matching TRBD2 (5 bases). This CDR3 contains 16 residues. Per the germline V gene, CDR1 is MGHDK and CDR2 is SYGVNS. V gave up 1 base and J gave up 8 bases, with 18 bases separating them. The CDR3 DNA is TGTGCCAGCAGTGAATCCCGGGGAGTGGCGCGAGATGAGCAGTTCTTC. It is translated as CASSESRGVARDEQFF. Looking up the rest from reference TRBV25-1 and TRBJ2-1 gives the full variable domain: EADIYQTPRYLVIGTGKKITLECSQTMGHDKMYWYQQDPGMELHLIHYSYGVNSTEKGDLSSESTVSRIRTEHFPLTLESARPSHTSQYLCASSESRGVARDEQFFGPGTRLTVL.

The CDR3 nucleotides read TGTGCCACCAGTGTCTACGGACCCCTCGGGGAGACCCAGTACTTC. It specifies CATSVYGPLGETQYF. V usage is TRBV24-1 and J usage is TRBJ2-5; D is uncertain. The V and J ends lost 5 bases and 5 bases respectively, with 17 bases between them. Germline V gene sequence: CDR1 KGHDR, CDR2 SFDVKD. CDR3 length: 15 amino acids.

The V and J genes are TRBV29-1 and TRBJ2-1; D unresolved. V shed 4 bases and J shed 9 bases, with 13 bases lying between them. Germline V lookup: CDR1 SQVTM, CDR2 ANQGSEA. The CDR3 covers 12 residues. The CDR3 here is CSVGFSATEQFF. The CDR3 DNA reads TGCAGCGTTGGATTCTCGGCCACTGAGCAGTTCTTC.

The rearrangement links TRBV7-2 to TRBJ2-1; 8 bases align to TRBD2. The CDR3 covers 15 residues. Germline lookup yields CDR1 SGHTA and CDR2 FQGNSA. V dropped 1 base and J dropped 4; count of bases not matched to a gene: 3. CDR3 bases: TGTGCCAGCAGCTTAGAGCGGGGGAAATACAATGAGCAGTTCTTC. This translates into CASSLERGKYNEQFF.

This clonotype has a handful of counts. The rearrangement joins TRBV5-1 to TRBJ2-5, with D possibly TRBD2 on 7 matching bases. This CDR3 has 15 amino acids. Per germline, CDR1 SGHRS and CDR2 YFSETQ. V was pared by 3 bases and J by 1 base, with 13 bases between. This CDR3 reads CASSSAGAVQETQYF. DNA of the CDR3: TGCGCCAGCAGCTCCGCGGGGGCAGTCCAAGAGACCCAGTACTTC. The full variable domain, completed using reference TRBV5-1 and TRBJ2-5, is KAGVTQTPRYLIKTRGQQVTLSCSPISGHRSVSWYQQTPGQGLQFLFEYFSETQRNKGNFPGRFSGRQFSNSRSEMNVSTLELGDSALYLCASSSAGAVQETQYFGPGTRLLVL.

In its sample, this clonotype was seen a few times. The CDR3 spells CSASQLQNTGELFF. CDR3 in DNA: TGCAGTGCTAGTCAGCTACAGAACACCGGGGAGCTGTTTTTT. The chain couples TRBV20-1 to TRBJ2-2; no clear D gene. The CDR3 totals 14 residues. The V end lost 3 bases, the J end lost 1 base, and 9 bases lay between the germline ends. From germline, CDR1 is DFQATT and CDR2 SNEGSKA (reference sequence).

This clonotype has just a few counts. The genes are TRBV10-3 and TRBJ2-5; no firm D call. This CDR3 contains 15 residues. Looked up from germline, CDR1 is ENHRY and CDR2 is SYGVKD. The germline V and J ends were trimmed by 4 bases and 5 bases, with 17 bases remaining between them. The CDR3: CAISAEASGLETQYF. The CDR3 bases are TGTGCCATCAGTGCCGAGGCGTCGGGTCTGGAGACCCAGTACTTC.

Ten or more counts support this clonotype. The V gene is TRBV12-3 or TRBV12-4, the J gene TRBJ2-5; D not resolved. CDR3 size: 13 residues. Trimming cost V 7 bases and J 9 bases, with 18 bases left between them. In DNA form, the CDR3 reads TGTGCCAGCACCTCCGAGGTCCTCCGGGCCCAGTACTTC. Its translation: CASTSEVLRAQYF.

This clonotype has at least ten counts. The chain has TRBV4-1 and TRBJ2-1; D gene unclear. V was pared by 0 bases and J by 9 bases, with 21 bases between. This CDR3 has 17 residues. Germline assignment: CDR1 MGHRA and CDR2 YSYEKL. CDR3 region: CASSQDSGPRSGGEQFF. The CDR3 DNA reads TGCGCCAGCAGCCAAGACTCAGGTCCACGGTCCGGTGGTGAGCAGTTCTTC.

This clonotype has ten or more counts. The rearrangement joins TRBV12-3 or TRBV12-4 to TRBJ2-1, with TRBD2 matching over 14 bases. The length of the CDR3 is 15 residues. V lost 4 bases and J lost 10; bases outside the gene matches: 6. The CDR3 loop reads CASSWTGLAGEEQFF. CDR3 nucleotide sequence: TGTGCCAGCAGTTGGACGGGACTAGCGGGAGAAGAGCAGTTCTTC.

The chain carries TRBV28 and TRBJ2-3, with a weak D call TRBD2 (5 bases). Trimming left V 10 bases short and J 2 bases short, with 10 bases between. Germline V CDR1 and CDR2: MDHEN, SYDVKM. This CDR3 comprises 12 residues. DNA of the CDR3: TGTGCCACTGGACGGGACACAGATACGCAGTATTTT. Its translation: CATGRDTDTQYF.

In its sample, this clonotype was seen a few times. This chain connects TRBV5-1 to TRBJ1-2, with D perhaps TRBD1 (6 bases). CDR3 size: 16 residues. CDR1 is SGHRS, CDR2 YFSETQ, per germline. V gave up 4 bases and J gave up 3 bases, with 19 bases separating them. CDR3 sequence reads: CASSRGDTQGHYGYTF. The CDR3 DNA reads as TGCGCCAGCAGCCGAGGGGACACGCAGGGTCACTATGGCTACACCTTC.

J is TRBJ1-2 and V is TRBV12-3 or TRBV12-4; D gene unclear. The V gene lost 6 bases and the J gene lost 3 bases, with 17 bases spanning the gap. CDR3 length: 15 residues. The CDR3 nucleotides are TGTGCCAGCAGCTTTACCCCCAGTCGGGACTATGGCTACACCTTC. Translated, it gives CASSFTPSRDYGYTF.

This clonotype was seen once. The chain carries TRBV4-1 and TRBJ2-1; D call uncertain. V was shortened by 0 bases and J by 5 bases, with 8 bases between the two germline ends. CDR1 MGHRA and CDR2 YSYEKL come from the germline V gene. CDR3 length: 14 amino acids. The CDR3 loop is CASSQDQLHNEQFF. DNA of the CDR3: TGCGCCAGCAGCCAAGATCAACTCCACAATGAGCAGTTCTTC.

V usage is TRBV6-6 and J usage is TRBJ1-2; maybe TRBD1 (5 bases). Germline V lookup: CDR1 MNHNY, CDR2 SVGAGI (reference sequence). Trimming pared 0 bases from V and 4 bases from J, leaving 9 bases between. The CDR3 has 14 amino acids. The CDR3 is CASSYSDNFYGYTF. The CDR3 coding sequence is TGTGCCAGCAGTTACTCGGACAACTTCTATGGCTACACCTTC.